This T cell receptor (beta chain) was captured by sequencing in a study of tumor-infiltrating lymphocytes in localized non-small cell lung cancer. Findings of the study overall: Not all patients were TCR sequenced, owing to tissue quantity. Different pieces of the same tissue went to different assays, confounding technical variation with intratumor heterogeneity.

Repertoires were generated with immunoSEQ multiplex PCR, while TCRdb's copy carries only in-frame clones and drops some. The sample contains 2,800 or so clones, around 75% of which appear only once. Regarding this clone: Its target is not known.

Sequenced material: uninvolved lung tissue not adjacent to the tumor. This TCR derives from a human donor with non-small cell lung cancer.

The CDR3 sequence is CASPHGQGTTGELFF. CDR3 in DNA: TGTGCCAGCCCCCACGGACAGGGAACTACCGGGGAGCTGTTTTTT. The chain is built from TRBV7-2 and TRBJ2-2, with 8 bases lining up with TRBD1. J was trimmed by 5 bases and V by 8 bases; bases with no gene match: 10. This CDR3 is 15 amino acids long. The germline V gene has CDR1 SGHTA and CDR2 FQGNSA.